The 12 T cell receptor beta chains listed next were all sequenced from one sample in a study of blood T cell repertoires in COVID-19. Clones were read by immunoSEQ multiplex PCR, and TCRdb kept only the in-frame ones, dropping some. The table includes around 310,000 clones, around 90% detected once. The sequencing input was peripheral blood. The receptors were gathered from a woman in her 30s with COVID-19, enrolled during active disease.

This chain connects TRBV5-1 to TRBJ1-2; 9 nucleotides line up with TRBD1. The CDR3 length is 14 residues. The junction had 4 bases not matched to a gene; V was cut back by 4 bases and J by 3 bases. Germline V lookup: CDR1 SGHRS, CDR2 YFSETQ. The CDR3 nucleotides are TGCGCCAGCAGCAAGGGACAGGGTGACTATGGCTACACCTTC. Protein: CASSKGQGDYGYTF.

A word on this clone: Other DNA variants within this sample encode the same CDR3. The J gene is TRBJ2-7, the V gene TRBV9; 7 bases are a match to TRBD1. There are 15 residues in the CDR3. Germline CDR1 is SGDLS and CDR2 is YYNGEE. V shed 0 bases, J shed 1 base, and the junction held 4 bases outside the gene matches. The CDR3 sequence is CASSVGGQPSYEQYF. The CDR3 bases are TGTGCCAGCAGCGTAGGGGGACAGCCTTCCTACGAGCAGTACTTC.

This chain links TRBV24-1 with TRBJ2-5; D is possibly TRBD2 (5 bases). V was cut by 2 bases and J by 5 bases, with 14 bases left in between. CDR1 and CDR2 from the germline V gene are KGHDR and SFDVKD. The CDR3 is 15 amino acids. The CDR3 DNA sequence: TGTGCCACCAGTGATTGGGGTCGGGAACGGGAGACCCAGTACTTC. Its protein product is CATSDWGRERETQYF.

The chain links TRBV4-1 to TRBJ1-1; 7 nucleotides match TRBD1. Germline CDR1 reads MGHRA; CDR2 reads YSYEKL. The CDR3 has 15 amino acids. The V and J ends lost 3 bases and 9 bases, in that order; junction bases with no gene match: 13. The CDR3, as DNA: TGCGCCAGCAGCCACCCGGGACAGTTGGGCCAAAAAGCTTTCTTT. Its translation is CASSHPGQLGQKAFF.

V gene TRBV27 combines with J gene TRBJ1-3; a possible D gene is TRBD1 (6 bases). The ends were cut back, 5 bases at V and 0 bases at J, with 23 bases in the middle. Germline CDR1 is MNHEY and CDR2 is SMNVEV (reference sequence). CDR3 length equals 19 residues. The chain's CDR3 is CASSPTWGPVDNSGNTIYF. CDR3 coding DNA: TGTGCCAGCAGTCCGACCTGGGGGCCGGTTGATAACTCTGGAAACACCATATATTTT.

The rearrangement joins TRBV28 to TRBJ1-2; D is unresolved. The CDR3 covers 21 residues. CDR1 is MDHEN and CDR2 is SYDVKM in the germline V gene. V shed 7 bases and J shed 1 base, with 34 bases lying between them. CDR3 DNA: TGTGCCAGCACCCAATACGGGGTTAATCCCAGCCTTGAGAGAAGTAACTATGGCTACACCTTC. Amino acid sequence: CASTQYGVNPSLERSNYGYTF.

This chain connects TRBV7-2 to TRBJ2-2, with TRBD2 matching 7 bases. V was pared by 6 bases and J by 7 bases, with 11 bases of the junction left unmatched. This CDR3 has 15 amino acids. CDR1 is SGHTA and CDR2 is FQGNSA in the germline V gene. CDR3 residues: CASRPLRAGVGELFF. CDR3 nucleotides: TGTGCCAGCAGGCCCCTGAGGGCGGGAGTCGGGGAGCTGTTTTTT.

The V gene is TRBV30, the J gene TRBJ2-1, with TRBD2 identical over 11 bases. Germline V gene lookup returns CDR1 GTSNPN and CDR2 SVGIG (reference sequence). Losses at the gene ends were 3 bases for V and 8 bases for J; bases not matched to a gene: 3. There are 13 residues in the CDR3. The CDR3 DNA is TGTGCCTGGAGGACTAGCGGGAACTATGAGCAGTTCTTC. As protein: CAWRTSGNYEQFF.

The chain uses TRBV7-2 and TRBJ1-2, with TRBD1 identical over 8 bases. J lost 6 bases, V lost 4 bases, and 4 bases had no gene match. This CDR3 region has 13 residues. Germline V gene data show CDR1 as SGHTA and CDR2 as FQGNSA. CDR3 loop: CASSSRTGNGYTF. The CDR3 bases are TGTGCCAGCAGCTCCCGGACAGGGAATGGCTACACCTTC.

The chain carries TRBV5-1 and TRBJ2-3; TRBD2 aligns across 13 bases. In germline, CDR1 is SGHRS, CDR2 YFSETQ. The CDR3 is 22 residues long. J gave up 1 base and V 0 bases, and 17 bases lay outside the gene matches. The chain's CDR3 is CASSLAILGLAGPTGGTDTQYF. CDR3 nucleotide sequence: TGCGCCAGCAGCTTGGCGATCTTGGGACTAGCGGGGCCGACTGGGGGCACAGATACGCAGTATTTT.

This rearrangement joins TRBV5-6 to TRBJ1-2, with D possibly TRBD1 on 5 matching bases. Germline V gives CDR1 SGHDT, CDR2 YYEEEE. V was pared by 3 bases and J by 5 bases, with 5 bases between. The CDR3 is 11 amino acids. As DNA, the CDR3 is TGTGCCAGCAGCTCAGGGTATGGCTACACCTTC. It is translated as CASSSGYGYTF.

The chain has TRBV24-1 and TRBJ2-7; TRBD1 aligns across 7 bases. The V and J ends lost 3 bases and 5 bases, in that order; junction bases with no gene match: 24. From germline, CDR1 is KGHDR and CDR2 SFDVKD. The CDR3 sequence is 20 residues long. The CDR3, as DNA: TGTGCCACCAGTGATCTACCCCCGTGGACAGGCTACCTCGAAATCCACGAGCAGTACTTC. Residues: CATSDLPPWTGYLEIHEQYF.